This TCR beta chain comes out of a study of response to subunit inactivated influenza vaccine. Comments on this clonotype: What it recognizes is unknown.

Study-level points and caveats: Every seasonal influenza vaccination brings in few new T cells, the authors suggested.

CDR1 is SQVTM, CDR2 ANQGSEA, per germline. The CDR3 runs 12 residues. V lost 7 bases, J lost 0 bases, and 10 bases lay in between. TCRdb fed the RT-PCR reads into MiXCR, producing one record per CDR3 protein. The data contain under 850,000 distinct CDR3 sequences, approximately 17% of them seen just once; the ten biggest clones take up 9.5% to 13%. The TCR comes from a man aged 50-59 years who received an inactivated influenza vaccine. The sample consisted of PBMCs from blood, taken roughly 5 days after vaccination. V is TRBV29-1 and J is TRBJ2-7; D gene ambiguous. The CDR3 spells CSARHLSYEQYF. DNA for the CDR3: TGCAGCGCCCGACACCTCTCCTACGAGCAGTACTTC.